Included here is one T cell receptor (beta chain) sequence, with context. The data are from a study of blood T cells in healthy people across ages. The junction had 11 bases not matched to a gene; V was cut back by 6 bases and J by 3 bases. This CDR3 is built from 15 residues. Sample-barcoded 5' priming and a J-beta primer mix drove a second PCR of roughly 6 to 12 cycles. MiXCR, applied by TCRdb to the 5' RACE reads, yields one record per CDR3 protein. The repertoire holds 800,000 or so distinct CDR3 sequences, with about 25% as singletons. Separately, the same data were catalogued under a study of T cells of mothers and their children.

This clonotype originated in a boy younger than 18 in good health. The gene calls are TRBV12-3 or TRBV12-4 and TRBJ2-7; 7 nucleotides align to TRBD2. Sequenced material: blood. CDR3 in amino acids: CASSTSAGLYYEQYF. The CDR3 coding sequence is TGTGCCAGCAGCACCTCAGCGGGACTTTACTACGAGCAGTACTTC.